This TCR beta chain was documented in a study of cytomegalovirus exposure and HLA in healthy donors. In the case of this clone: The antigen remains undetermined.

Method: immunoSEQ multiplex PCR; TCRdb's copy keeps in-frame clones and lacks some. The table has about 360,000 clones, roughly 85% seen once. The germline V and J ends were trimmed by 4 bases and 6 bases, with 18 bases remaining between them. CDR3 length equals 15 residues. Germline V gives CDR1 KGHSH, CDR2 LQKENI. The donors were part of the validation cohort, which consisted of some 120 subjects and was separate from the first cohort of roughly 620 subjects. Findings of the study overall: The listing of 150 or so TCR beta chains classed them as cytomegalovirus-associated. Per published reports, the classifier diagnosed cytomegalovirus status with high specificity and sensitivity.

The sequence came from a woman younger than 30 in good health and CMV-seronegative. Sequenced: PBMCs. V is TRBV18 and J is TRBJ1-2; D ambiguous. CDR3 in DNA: TGTGCCAGCTCACTATTCGACGGGGAAGTCGATGGCTACACCTTC. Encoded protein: CASSLFDGEVDGYTF.